These T cell receptor beta chains were read from a single sample in a study of lymphopenia after photon versus proton radiotherapy. Using immunoSEQ multiplex PCR, the repertoire was profiled, and TCRdb retains in-frame clones only, with some absent. Among thousands of clones listed, 88% were seen once. The sequences come from peripheral blood, collected from a patient treated with photon-based radiotherapy. The origin of the receptors is a man older than 75 with cholangiocarcinoma. The CDR3 runs from the conserved cysteine through the conserved F or W. D genes are given only for firm matches. Clone size appears in some rows only: once, few, many, or a class for an expanded clone.

TRBV28	12	TRBJ1-1	-	-	TGTGCCAGCAGTTTACTGAACACTGAAGCTTTCTTT	CASSLLNTEAFF
TRBV14	12	TRBJ2-3	-	-	TGTGCCAGCAGCCCCTTCACAGATACGCAGTATTTT	CASSPFTDTQYF
TRBV2	14	TRBJ2-2	few	-	TGTGCCAGCAGCGCAGGGAATGGTAACGGGGAGCTGTTTTTT	CASSAGNGNGELFF
TRBV5-1	19	TRBJ2-3	-	TRBD2	TGCGCCAGCAGCATGACGCGGACTAGCGGGGGGCCTCTCACAGATACGCAGTATTTT	CASSMTRTSGGPLTDTQYF
TRBV21-1	17	TRBJ2-7	-	-	TGTGCCAGCAGCAAAAGTAAAATGGGACAGAGCTCCTACGAGCAGTACTTC	CASSKSKMGQSSYEQYF
TRBV6-1	15	TRBJ1-4	-	TRBD1	TGTGCCAGCAGTGAGTCAGGGGGGATTAATGAAAAACTGTTTTTT	CASSESGGINEKLFF
TRBV11-1	15	TRBJ1-2	-	-	TGTGCCAGCAGCCCCGATCGAGGGGCTAACTATGGCTACACCTTC	CASSPDRGANYGYTF
TRBV7-3	17	TRBJ2-2	-	TRBD1	TGTGCCAGCAGCTTAAGGGGAGTAGGGGGCTGGTCCGGGGAGCTGTTTTTT	CASSLRGVGGWSGELFF
TRBV28	13	TRBJ1-2	-	-	TGTGCCAGCAGTTTGAAATGGGAGGGAGCCTACACCTTC	CASSLKWEGAYTF
TRBV28	16	TRBJ2-3	-	TRBD1	TGTGCCAGCAGCTCATTCACAGGGGCTAGAACAGATACGCAGTATTTT	CASSSFTGARTDTQYF
TRBV21-1	18	TRBJ1-5	-	-	TGTGCCAGCACCTCCCCCGGGACCGAGGCAGTGGGCAATCAGCCCCAGCATTTT	CASTSPGTEAVGNQPQHF
TRBV6-1	15	TRBJ1-5	-	-	TGTGCCAGCACACCCGTTCGCGGGGCAAGGCAGCCCCAGCATTTT	CASTPVRGARQPQHF
TRBV7-3	13	TRBJ2-5	-	-	TGTGCCAGCAGCTTAAGTTGGGAAGGGACCCAGTACTTC	CASSLSWEGTQYF
TRBV5-5	13	TRBJ2-7	-	TRBD1	TGTGCCAGCAGCTCGGACAGGGGGGACGAGCAGTACTTC	CASSSDRGDEQYF
TRBV19	13	TRBJ2-5	-	-	TGTGCCAGTAGTTTAGGGCCGTGGGAGACCCAGTACTTC	CASSLGPWETQYF
TRBV5-6	14	TRBJ2-3	-	TRBD1	TGTGCCAGCAGCTCGACAGGGGACACAGATACGCAGTATTTT	CASSSTGDTDTQYF
TRBV7-3	13	TRBJ1-2	-	-	TGTGCCAGCAGCCCGGGACAAAACTATGGCTACACCTTC	CASSPGQNYGYTF